The 5 T cell receptor beta chains listed next were all sequenced from one sample in a study of blood T cell repertoires in COVID-19. Measured with immunoSEQ multiplex PCR; TCRdb has only the in-frame clones, and not every one. There are fewer than 20,000 clones in the sample; approximately 86% occur only once, and about 2.5% lies in the top ten. The sample consisted of peripheral blood. The receptor source for this set is a human donor in a cohort sampled during active COVID-19.

The chain employs TRBV6-1 and TRBJ2-3; 8 bases are a match to TRBD1. The germline V gene encodes CDR1 MNHNS and CDR2 SASEGT. There are 17 residues in the CDR3. V gave up 1 base and J gave up 1 base; unmatched junction bases: 7. The CDR3 here is CASSEEFGGQGTDTQYF. The CDR3 DNA sequence: TGTGCCAGCAGTGAAGAATTCGGGGGACAGGGCACAGATACGCAGTATTTT.

V and J are TRBV19 and TRBJ1-2; 10 bases are shared with TRBD1. Germline CDR1 and CDR2: LNHDA and SQIVND (reference sequence). This CDR3 has 16 residues. Germline trimming cut 7 bases from V and 6 bases from J; bases unmatched to any gene: 14. This chain's CDR3 is CASTRLRTGGKNGYTF. Written as DNA, the CDR3 is TGTGCCAGTACCCGTTTACGGACAGGGGGTAAAAATGGCTACACCTTC.

The chain employs TRBV30 and TRBJ1-2, with no clear D. There are 13 residues in the CDR3. Germline assignment: CDR1 GTSNPN and CDR2 SVGIG (reference sequence). Between the trimmed V and J ends, which lost 3 bases and 4 bases, there was a span of 12 bases. The CDR3 DNA sequence: TGTGCCTGGAGGGAAGACTCTTTCTATGGCTACACCTTC. This sequence encodes CAWREDSFYGYTF.

The CDR3 protein is CSVEAWTAIEAFF. The CDR3 region has the DNA TGCAGCGTTGAAGCCTGGACAGCTATTGAAGCTTTCTTT. The rearrangement joins TRBV29-1 to TRBJ1-1, with D perhaps TRBD1 (6 bases). The length of the CDR3 is 13 residues. V shed 1 base and J shed 7 bases, with 13 bases lying between them. Germline V gives CDR1 SQVTM, CDR2 ANQGSEA.

V gene TRBV10-3 combines with J gene TRBJ1-1, with 8 bases aligning to TRBD1. The CDR3 length is 14 residues. J gave up 1 base and V 7 bases, and 5 bases lay outside the gene matches. Per germline, CDR1 ENHRY and CDR2 SYGVKD. This CDR3 reads CAITGTGGNTEAFF. The CDR3, as DNA: TGTGCCATCACAGGAACAGGGGGGAACACTGAAGCTTTCTTT.